This TCR beta chain was captured by sequencing in a study of T cell changes during pregnancy in multiple sclerosis. The CDR3 has 15 residues. The germline gives CDR1 SNHLY, CDR2 FYNNEI. V lost 4 bases, J lost 5 bases, and 7 bases stayed unmatched. Assay used: immunoSEQ multiplex PCR; TCRdb lists only in-frame clones, some missing. The sample consists of 70,000 to 80,000 clones, about 90% of them appearing once. This clone was seen once. This chain uses TRBV2 with TRBJ2-2, with TRBD2 matching over 7 bases. The specimen was CD4+ T cells from peripheral blood mononuclear cells, collected before pregnancy. This sequence was found in a female donor with multiple sclerosis, enrolled in a pregnancy study. The CDR3 here is CASSVNGGRTGELFF. CDR3 DNA sequence: TGTGCCAGCAGTGTGAACGGGGGGAGGACCGGGGAGCTGTTTTTT.